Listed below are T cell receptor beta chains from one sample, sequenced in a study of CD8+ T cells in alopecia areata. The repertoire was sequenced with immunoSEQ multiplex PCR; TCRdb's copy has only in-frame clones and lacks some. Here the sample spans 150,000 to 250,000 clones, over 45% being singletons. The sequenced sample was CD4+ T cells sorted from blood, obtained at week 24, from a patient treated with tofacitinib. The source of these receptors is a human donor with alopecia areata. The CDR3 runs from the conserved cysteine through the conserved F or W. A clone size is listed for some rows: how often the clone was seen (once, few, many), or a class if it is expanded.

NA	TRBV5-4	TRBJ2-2	CASSLGLANTGELFF
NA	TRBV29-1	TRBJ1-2	CSVLTGGGYGYTF
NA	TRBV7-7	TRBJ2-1	CASSPTPGLLNEQFF
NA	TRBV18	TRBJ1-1	CASSQVGDTEAFF
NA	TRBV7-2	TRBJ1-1	CASSLGGTGAIANTEAFF
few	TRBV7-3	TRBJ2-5	CASSWRPGAQETQYF
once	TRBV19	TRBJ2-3	CASSSSGNTDTQYF
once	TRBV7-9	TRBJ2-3	CASSMDRVTDTQYF
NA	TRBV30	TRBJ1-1	CAWRRPKQNTEAFF
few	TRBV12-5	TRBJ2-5	CASGIDRGETQYF
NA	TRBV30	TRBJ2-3	CAWKGGSWTDTQYF
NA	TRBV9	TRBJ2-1	CASSVSPVGRNGNEQFF
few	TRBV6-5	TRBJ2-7	CASSDRAYEQYF
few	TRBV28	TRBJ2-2	CASSSSWRNTGELFF
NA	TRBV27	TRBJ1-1	CASKGGDTEAFF
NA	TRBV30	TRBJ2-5	CAWSQAGGETQYF
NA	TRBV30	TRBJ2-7	CAWLPGQGNYEQYF
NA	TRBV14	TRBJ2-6	CASSHRVAGTGANVLTF
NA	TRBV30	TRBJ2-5	CAWSQSTGAGVETQYF
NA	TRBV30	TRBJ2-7	CAWTRQSKSYEQYF
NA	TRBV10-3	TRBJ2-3	CAIRGDTGTDTQYF
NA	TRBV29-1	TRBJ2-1	CSVGASTYNEQFF
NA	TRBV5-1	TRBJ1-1	CASSLVPGAEAFF
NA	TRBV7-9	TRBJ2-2	CASSKTGFVGTGELFF
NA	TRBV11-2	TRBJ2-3	CASRFAGGLTDTQYF
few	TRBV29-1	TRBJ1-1	CSVSPGVVEAFF
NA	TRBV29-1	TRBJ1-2	CSALVDAKSRGYTF